A single T cell receptor (beta chain) is shown here with its context. Its matching antigen is unknown. This entry is derived from a study of shared clonotypes between healthy human individuals. The study's findings and limits: At large depth, rarefaction still showed sorted-subset sequencing to be incomplete.

There were only Caucasian adults among the donors, and all lived in Nashville, Tennessee. Trimming cost V 5 bases and J 5 bases; bases outside gene matches: 18. Looked up from germline, CDR1 is SGHRS and CDR2 is YFSETQ. The CDR3 sequence is 17 residues long. Several immunoSEQ plates held equal portions of the genomic DNA taken from each subset. In the study's own analysis: Junction-only sequences without quality scores came from ImmunoSEQ, so filtering differed. The table came from immunoSEQ multiplex PCR; TCRdb's copy has only in-frame clones and leaves some out. V and J calls and clone size follow that table, whereas D and trimming were derived from the DNA. This table has under 850,000 clones, 55% to 80% appearing once.

This clonotype was sampled from a woman between 25 and 40 years old in good health. This rearrangement joins TRBV5-1 to TRBJ2-5, with TRBD2 matching 7 bases. Source material: memory CD4+ T cells sorted from blood. Subset in this sample: CD45RA-negative fraction. The CDR3 nucleotides read TGCGCCAGCAGAAAGGCCGCTTGGGCGGGAGAGGCGGAGACCCAGTACTTC. Translation gives CASRKAAWAGEAETQYF.